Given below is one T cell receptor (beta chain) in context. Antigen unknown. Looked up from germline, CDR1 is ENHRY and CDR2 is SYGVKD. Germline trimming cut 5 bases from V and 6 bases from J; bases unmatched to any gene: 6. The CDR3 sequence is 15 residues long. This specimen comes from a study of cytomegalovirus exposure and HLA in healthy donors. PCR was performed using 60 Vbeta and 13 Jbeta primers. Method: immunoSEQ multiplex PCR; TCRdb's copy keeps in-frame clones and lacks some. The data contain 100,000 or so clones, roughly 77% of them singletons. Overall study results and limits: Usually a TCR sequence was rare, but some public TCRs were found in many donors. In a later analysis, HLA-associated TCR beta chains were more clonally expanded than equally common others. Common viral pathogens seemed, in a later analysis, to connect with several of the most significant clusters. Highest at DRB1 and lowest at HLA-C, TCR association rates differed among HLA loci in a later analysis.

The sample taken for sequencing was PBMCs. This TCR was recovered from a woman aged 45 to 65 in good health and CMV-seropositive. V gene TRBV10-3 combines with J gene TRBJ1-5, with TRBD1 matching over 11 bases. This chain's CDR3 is CAISQWDRGGQPQHF. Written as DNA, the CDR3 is TGTGCCATCAGTCAATGGGACAGGGGGGGTCAGCCCCAGCATTTT.